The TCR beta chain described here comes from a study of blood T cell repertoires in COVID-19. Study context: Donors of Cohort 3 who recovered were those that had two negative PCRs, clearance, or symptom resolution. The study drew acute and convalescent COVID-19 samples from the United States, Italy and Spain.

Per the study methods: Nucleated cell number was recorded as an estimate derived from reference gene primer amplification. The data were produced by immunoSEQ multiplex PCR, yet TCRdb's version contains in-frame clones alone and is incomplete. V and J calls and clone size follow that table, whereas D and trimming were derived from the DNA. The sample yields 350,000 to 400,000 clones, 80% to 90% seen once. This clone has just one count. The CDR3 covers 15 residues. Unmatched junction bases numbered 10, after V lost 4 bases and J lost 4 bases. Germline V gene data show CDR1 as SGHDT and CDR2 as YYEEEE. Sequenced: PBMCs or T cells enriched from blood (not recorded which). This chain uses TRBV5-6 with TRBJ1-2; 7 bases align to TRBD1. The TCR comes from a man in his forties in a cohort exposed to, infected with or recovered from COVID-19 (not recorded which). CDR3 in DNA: TGTGCCAGCAGCGCCACGAGGGGGCAGGTCTATGGCTACACCTTC. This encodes CASSATRGQVYGYTF. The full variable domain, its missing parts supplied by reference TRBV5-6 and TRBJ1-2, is DAGVTQSPTHLIKTRGQQVTLRCSPKSGHDTVSWYQQALGQGPQFIFQYYEEEERQRGNFPDRFSGHQFPNYSSELNVNALLLGDSALYLCASSATRGQVYGYTFGSGTRLTVV.